The 9 T cell receptor beta chains below come from one sample, sequenced in a study of blood T cell repertoires in COVID-19. TCRdb keeps only in-frame clones here, not all; method: immunoSEQ multiplex PCR. The sample consists of nearly 350,000 clones, 83% of them appearing once. Sequenced: peripheral blood. These receptors originate from a man aged 25 to 45 with active or convalescent COVID-19.

This clone is a singleton in its sample. CDR3 loop: CSVSSGRISQFF. In DNA form, the CDR3 reads TGCAGCGTTAGTAGCGGGAGGATTTCGCAGTTCTTC. This sequence joins TRBV29-1 and TRBJ2-1; TRBD2 aligns across 10 bases. V shed 5 bases, J shed 12 bases, and the junction held 7 bases outside the gene matches. The CDR3 sequence is 12 residues long. CDR1 and CDR2 from the germline V gene are SQVTM and ANQGSEA.

This clone occurred a few times. The J gene is TRBJ2-1, the V gene TRBV28, with 9 positions matching TRBD1. Trimming removed 6 bases from V and 14 bases from J; junction bases left unmatched: 17. CDR1 and CDR2 from the germline V gene are MDHEN and SYDVKM. This CDR3 has 15 amino acids. CDR3 in amino acids: CASRPYLRDRVGEFF. CDR3 sequence (DNA): TGTGCCAGCAGACCTTACCTTCGGGACAGGGTAGGGGAGTTCTTC.

The chain links TRBV30 to TRBJ2-7; 10 positions match TRBD1. The V gene's germline CDR1 is GTSNPN and CDR2 SVGIG (reference sequence). V trimming: 7 bases; J trimming: 4 bases; junction bases outside the gene matches: 7. CDR3 size: 13 residues. This chain's CDR3 is CAFATGGQYEQYF. CDR3 coding DNA: TGTGCCTTCGCGACAGGGGGCCAATACGAGCAGTACTTC. The full variable domain, completed using reference TRBV30 and TRBJ2-7, is SQTIHQWPATLVQPVGSPLSLECTVEGTSNPNLYWYRQAAGRGLQLLFYSVGIGQISSEVPQNLSASRPQDRQFILSSKKLLLSDSGFYLCAFATGGQYEQYFGPGTRLTVT.

The chain combines TRBV3-1 (or the pseudogene TRBV3-2) with TRBJ2-4; D possibly corresponds to TRBD2 (6 bases). CDR1 and CDR2 (germline): LGHDT, YNNKEL (reference sequence). Deletions cut 4 bases from V and 1 base from J, with 11 bases between. CDR3 size: 15 residues. This CDR3 reads CASSPEGYAKNIQYF. CDR3 nucleotides: TGTGCCAGCAGCCCGGAGGGGTATGCCAAAAACATTCAGTACTTC.

This clone came up once. The V and J genes are TRBV4-3 and TRBJ2-7; D is uncertain. V lost 4 bases and J lost 3, with 13 bases in between. The germline V gene encodes CDR1 LGHNA and CDR2 YSLEER. This CDR3 is built from 14 residues. CDR3 protein: CASSRYPSGYEQYF. CDR3 in DNA: TGCGCCAGCAGCCGTTACCCTTCGGGCTACGAGCAGTACTTC.

This clone came up once. The chain uses TRBV12-3 or TRBV12-4 and TRBJ2-1; D is unresolved. The V end lost 3 bases, the J end lost 5 bases, and 5 bases lay between the germline ends. The CDR3 spans 12 residues. Written as DNA, the CDR3 is TGTGCCAGCAGTTTCAGGCACAATGAGCAGTTCTTC. Its translation: CASSFRHNEQFF.

The CDR3 bases are TGTGCCAGCAGCCAACAACCAGGGGCCCCTTTTGAGCAGTTCTTC. Amino acids: CASSQQPGAPFEQFF. V is TRBV3-1 (or the pseudogene TRBV3-2) and J is TRBJ2-1; D is perhaps TRBD1 (6 bases). V lost 2 bases and J lost 9, with 17 bases in between. Germline CDR1 and CDR2: LGHDT and YNNKEL (reference sequence). The CDR3 has 15 amino acids.

This clone was seen only a few times. The J gene is TRBJ2-3, the V gene TRBV6-4, with 7 bases identical to TRBD2. This CDR3 comprises 15 residues. Germline V gene lookup returns CDR1 MRHNA and CDR2 SNTAGT. The V gene end was trimmed by 6 bases and the J gene end by 2 bases; junction bases not matched to a gene: 8. CDR3 sequence: CASRREGGPTDTQYF. DNA of the CDR3: TGTGCCAGCAGGCGAGAGGGAGGGCCCACAGATACGCAGTATTTT.

The chain is built from TRBV9 and TRBJ1-5; tentative D call: TRBD1 (5 bases). The CDR3 runs 14 residues. Germline-derived CDR1 and CDR2 are SGDLS and YYNGEE. The V gene lost 4 bases and the J gene lost 4 bases, with 12 bases spanning the gap. The DNA of the CDR3 is TGTGCCAGCAGCCCCACAGGTTCGAATCAGCCCCAGCATTTT. Translation: CASSPTGSNQPQHF. Supplemented by reference TRBV9 and TRBJ1-5, the full variable domain reads DSGVTQTPKHLITATGQRVTLRCSPRSGDLSVYWYQQSLDQGLQFLIQYYNGEERAKGNILERFSAQQFPDLHSELNLSSLELGDSALYFCASSPTGSNQPQHFGDGTRLSIL.